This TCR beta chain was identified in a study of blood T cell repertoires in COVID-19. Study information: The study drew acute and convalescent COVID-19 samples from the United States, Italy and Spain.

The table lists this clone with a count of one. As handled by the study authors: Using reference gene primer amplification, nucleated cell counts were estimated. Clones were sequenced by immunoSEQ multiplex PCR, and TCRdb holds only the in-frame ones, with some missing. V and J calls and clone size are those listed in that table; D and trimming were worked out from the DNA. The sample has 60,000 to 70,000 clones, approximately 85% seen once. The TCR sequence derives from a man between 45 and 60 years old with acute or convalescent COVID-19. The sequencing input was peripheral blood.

The CDR3 reads CASSARGAGELFF. DNA of the CDR3: TGTGCCAGTAGTGCGCGGGGGGCCGGGGAGCTGTTTTTT. The V gene is TRBV19, the J gene TRBJ2-2; 8 bases align to TRBD2. After removal of 5 bases from V and 6 bases from J, the junction contained 2 bases not matched to a gene. CDR1 and CDR2 from the germline V gene are LNHDA and SQIVND (reference sequence). The CDR3 contains 13 residues. Full variable domain (outside the CDR3, taken from reference TRBV19 and TRBJ2-2): DGGITQSPKYLFRKEGQNVTLSCEQNLNHDAMYWYRQDPGQGLRLIYYSQIVNDFQKGDIAEGYSVSREKKESFPLTVTSAQKNPTAFYLCASSARGAGELFFGEGSRLTVL.